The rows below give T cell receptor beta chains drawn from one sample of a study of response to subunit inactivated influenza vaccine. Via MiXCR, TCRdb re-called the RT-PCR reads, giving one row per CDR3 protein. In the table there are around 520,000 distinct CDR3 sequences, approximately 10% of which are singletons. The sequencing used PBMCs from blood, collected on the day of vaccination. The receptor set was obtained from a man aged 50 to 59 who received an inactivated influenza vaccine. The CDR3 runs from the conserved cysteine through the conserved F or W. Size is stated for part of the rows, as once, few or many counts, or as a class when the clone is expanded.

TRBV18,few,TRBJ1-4,CASSVTGPATNEKLFF
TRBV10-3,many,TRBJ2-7,CAISDGDRPYEQYF
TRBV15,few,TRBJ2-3,CATSTVSAQQYF
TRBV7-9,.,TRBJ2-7,CASSISYEQYF
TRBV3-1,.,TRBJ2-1,CASSQGLAGTHWEQFF
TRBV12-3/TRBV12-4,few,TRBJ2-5,CASSLVGDGTQYF
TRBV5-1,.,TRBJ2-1,CASSLELNSYNEQFF
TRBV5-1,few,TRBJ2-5,CASSLIFYGSQETQYF
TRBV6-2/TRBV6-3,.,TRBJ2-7,CASSSSRGSYRKQYF
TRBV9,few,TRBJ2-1,CASSVGPEGVEQQFF
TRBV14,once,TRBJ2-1,CASSQDLRLAGDPSYNEQFF
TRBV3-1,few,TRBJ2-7,CASSQAPSGVTSYYEQYF
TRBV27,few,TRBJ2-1,CASRTGYNEQFF
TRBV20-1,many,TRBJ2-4,CSAGGLALAKNIQYF
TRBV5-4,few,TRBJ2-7,CASSAGTGPTYEQYF
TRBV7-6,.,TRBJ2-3,CASSLEVRYTDTQYF
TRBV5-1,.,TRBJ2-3,CASSLGRDFETDTQYF
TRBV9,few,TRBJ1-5,CASSVGSQNQPQHF
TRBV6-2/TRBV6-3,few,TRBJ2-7,CASRPPGLADYSYERYF
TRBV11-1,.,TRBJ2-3,CASSLAGLASLFSTDTQYF
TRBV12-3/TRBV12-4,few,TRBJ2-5,CASSLGHGETQYF
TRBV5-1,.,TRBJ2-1,CASSPGLAGALENEQFF
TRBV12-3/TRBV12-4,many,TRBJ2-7,CASSLDKGPYEQYF
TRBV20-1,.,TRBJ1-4,CSASGQGAVEKLFF
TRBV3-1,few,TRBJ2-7,CASSQTGQVNEQYF
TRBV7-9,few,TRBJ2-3,CASSLIRDVTDTQYF
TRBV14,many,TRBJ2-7,CASSQLGGGTREQYF
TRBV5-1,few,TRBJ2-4,CASRVSVSEGHQYF
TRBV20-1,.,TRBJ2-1,CSARDRAGGRNEQFF
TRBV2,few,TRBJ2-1,CASSEPSSAYNEQFF
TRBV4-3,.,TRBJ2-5,CASSQEREPWETQYF
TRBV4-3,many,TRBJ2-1,CASSPRAVSEQFF
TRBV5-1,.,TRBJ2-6,CASSDGTGGVKAGANVLTF
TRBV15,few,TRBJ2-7,CATSRDPGALYEQYF
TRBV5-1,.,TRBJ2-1,CASSPTGVVNEQFF
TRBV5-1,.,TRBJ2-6,CASSSGTSGYAVRSGANVLTF
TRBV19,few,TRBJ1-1,CASSDRGGDTEAFF
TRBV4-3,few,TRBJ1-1,CASSQDFQGGGTEAFF
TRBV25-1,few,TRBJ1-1,CASSESGVGEAFF
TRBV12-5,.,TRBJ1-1,CASGYDWTGDVATEAFF
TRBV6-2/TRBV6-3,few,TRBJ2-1,CASNRGLYNEQFF
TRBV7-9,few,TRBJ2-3,CASSSDRQSDTQYF
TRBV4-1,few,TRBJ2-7,CASSQVSSSAYEQYF